This is a list of T cell receptor beta chains from one sample in a study of human T cells and chemical hapten exposure. Each CDR3 protein is one row after TCRdb ran MiXCR on the 5' RACE reads. The data show about 140,000 distinct CDR3 sequences, with 4.1% seen just once and around 1.5% held by the top ten. These receptors all stem from a female donor in good health. The CDR3 runs from the conserved cysteine through the conserved F or W. A D gene is named only where the DNA matches it firmly. Clone size is stated in some rows and not others, as once, few, many or a class when expanded.

D gene,J gene,clone size,V gene,CDR3 protein,CDR3 DNA
-,TRBJ2-6,many,TRBV13,CASSLGVSSGANVLTF,TGTGCCAGCAGCTTAGGAGTTAGCTCTGGGGCCAACGTCCTGACTTTC
-,TRBJ1-5,many,TRBV12-2,CASRLGDPKPDQPQHF,TGTGCAAGTCGCTTAGGGGATCCAAAACCCGACCAGCCCCAGCATTTT
TRBD1,TRBJ1-3,many,TRBV29-1,CSGIRQGFLEDTIYF,TGCAGCGGGATTCGACAGGGGTTTCTTGAGGACACCATATATTTT
TRBD2,TRBJ2-7,-,TRBV10-3,CAIGGGALLSYEQYF,TGTGCCATTGGGGGAGGGGCCCTTCTTTCCTACGAGCAGTACTTC
-,TRBJ1-5,few,TRBV7-9,CASSLGGANQPQHF,TGTGCCAGCAGCTTAGGCGGGGCTAATCAGCCCCAGCATTTT
-,TRBJ1-5,medium-sized,TRBV7-2,CASSLVGRSPNSNQPQHF,TGTGCCAGCAGCTTAGTTGGCAGGTCCCCTAATAGCAATCAGCCCCAGCATTTT
TRBD1,TRBJ1-2,many,TRBV7-8,CASSLIGDRPNYGYTF,TGTGCCAGCAGCTTAATAGGGGACAGGCCTAACTATGGCTACACCTTC
-,TRBJ2-2,many,TRBV12-3/TRBV12-4,CASSLHRNTGELFF,TGTGCCAGCAGTTTACACCGGAACACCGGGGAGCTGTTTTTT
-,TRBJ2-3,-,TRBV5-4,CASSLDRKGFTDTQYF,TGTGCCAGCAGCTTGGACCGTAAAGGGTTCACAGATACGCAGTATTTT
-,TRBJ2-7,many,TRBV14,CASSQELGSLSYEQYF,TGTGCCAGCAGCCAAGAGCTCGGCTCTCTCTCCTACGAGCAGTACTTC
-,TRBJ2-7,-,TRBV9,CASSYSIGPRSSEQYF,TGTGCCAGCAGCTACAGCATAGGCCCCCGGTCTTCCGAGCAGTACTTC
TRBD1,TRBJ1-1,many,TRBV25-1,CASSETGVNTEAFF,TGTGCCAGCAGTGAAACAGGGGTCAACACTGAAGCTTTCTTT
TRBD1,TRBJ2-1,-,TRBV7-9,CASSLDRGQQYNEQFF,TGTGCCAGCAGCTTAGACCGGGGACAGCAGTACAATGAGCAGTTCTTC
TRBD1,TRBJ1-1,-,TRBV7-9,CASSRTDRIVTEAFF,TGTGCCAGCAGCCGGACGGACAGGATCGTAACTGAAGCTTTCTTT
TRBD1,TRBJ1-6,many,TRBV6-1,CASSDRQGANSPLHF,TGTGCCAGCAGTGACAGACAGGGGGCTAATTCACCCCTCCACTTT
-,TRBJ1-1,many,TRBV6-6,CASSFPFWENTEAFF,TGTGCCAGCAGTTTCCCGTTCTGGGAGAACACTGAAGCTTTCTTT
TRBD1,TRBJ2-7,few,TRBV7-9,CASSSGISGQGRCEQYF,TGTGCCAGCAGCTCCGGGATATCGGGACAGGGACGGTGCGAGCAGTACTTC
-,TRBJ2-1,many,TRBV2,CASSEAPGLSSYNEQFF,TGTGCCAGCAGTGAAGCCCCAGGGCTCAGCTCCTACAATGAGCAGTTCTTC
-,TRBJ2-3,many,TRBV6-2/TRBV6-3,CASSYGLYTDTQYF,TGTGCCAGCAGTTACGGACTGTACACAGATACGCAGTATTTT
-,TRBJ2-3,many,TRBV5-4,CASSPKDGTDTQYF,TGTGCCAGCAGCCCTAAGGACGGCACAGATACGCAGTATTTT
TRBD2,TRBJ2-3,many,TRBV20-1,CSASLAGGLLADTQYF,TGCAGTGCTAGTCTGGCGGGGGGTCTATTAGCGGATACGCAGTATTTT
-,TRBJ1-6,few,TRBV19,CASSTAVRNSPLHF,TGTGCCAGTAGTACCGCGGTCCGAAATTCACCCCTCCACTTT
-,TRBJ1-3,many,TRBV9,CASSVQQGYGGNTIYF,TGTGCCAGCAGCGTTCAACAGGGCTACGGTGGAAACACCATATATTTT
-,TRBJ1-1,many,TRBV4-3,CASSQEYSNTEAFF,TGCGCCAGCAGCCAAGAGTACTCGAACACTGAAGCTTTCTTT
-,TRBJ1-2,many,TRBV7-9,CASSLVGGALRGYTF,TGTGCCAGCAGCTTAGTCGGGGGCGCCCTTAGGGGCTACACCTTC
-,TRBJ2-7,-,TRBV20-1,CSARDFGRSDEQYF,TGCAGTGCTAGAGACTTTGGCAGGTCCGACGAGCAGTACTTC